This T cell receptor beta chain stems from a study of molecular identifiers for immune sequencing clone quantification. TCRdb recomputed calls from the PCR reads with MiXCR, one row per CDR3 protein. This table holds over 550,000 distinct CDR3 sequences, about 25% found once. Per germline, CDR1 MNHEY and CDR2 SMNVEV (reference sequence). The CDR3 has 15 amino acids. V was trimmed by 0 bases and J by 0 bases, leaving 9 bases between them. Construction of naive CD8 libraries employed about 17,000 to 1,100,000 sorted cells together with 10%, 30% or 50% RNA. This rearrangement joins TRBV27 to TRBJ2-7; D gene uncertain. The clonotype comes from a human donor in good health. Some libraries in this study had Jurkat cell RNA spiked in. The specimen sequenced was naive CD8+ T cells from blood, with Jurkat cell RNA spiked in. As for subset: FACS-sorted CD8+CD4-CCR7+CD45RA+ naive T cells. For the CDR3, the DNA is TGTGCCAGCAGTTTATCGTCCATTAACTCCTACGAGCAGTACTTC. Amino acids: CASSLSSINSYEQYF.